This T cell receptor (beta chain) is drawn from a study of cytomegalovirus exposure and HLA in healthy donors (dated by TCRdb to the late 2010s). Looking at the study overall: In an earlier analysis of around 540 of the donors, under 300 Gb of sequence data and 117 million unique TCR beta sequences from about 190 million T cells were reported. The genetic ancestry cluster associated with self-reported Caucasian donors included roughly four fifths of the roughly 390 genotyped donors. A separate validation cohort of approximately 130 different subjects was used in addition to the 666-subject first cohort. Alongside the repertoire data, information on donor age, sex, ethnicity and CMV serostatus was compiled. The aim of the study was to test whether cataloging public T cell receptors could identify signatures of past pathogen exposure. Class I and class II HLA loci were covered by the typing at four-digit resolution. The T cell repertoires of under 700 subjects were profiled by immunosequencing and related to cytomegalovirus serostatus. Every discovery cohort repertoire had been produced on one sequencing platform. Typing coverage differed by locus: A, B, C, DRB1 and DQB1 were typed in about 620-630 donors, DQA1 in approximately 520, DPA1 in 606, and DPB1 in just under 480. A later genetic analysis used genome-wide SNP genotypes for about 65% of the 666 donors, treating that subset as a discovery cohort. Rather than drawing on any new phenotypic data, the later analysis identified candidate immune exposures from TCR beta sequences and the way those sequences occurred across donors. On average, roughly 250,000 unique TCR beta nucleotide sequences were sequenced per donor among 300 to 500 genotyped donors of the cohort, with roughly 18% of those sequences being non-productive. An early release covering just under 650 HLA-typed donors comprised about 300 gigabases of sequencing data and around 80 million unique TCR sequences. Four or five DR-DQ haplotypes were handled as single units for association and clustering, since linkage in the cohort was strong. An earlier analysis of 450 to 750 of the donors used high-throughput TCR beta sequencing to judge whether each TCR beta V gene segment behaved as functional or pseudogenic. The study combined high-throughput TCR immunosequencing, statistical association of individual TCRs with disease status, and machine learning to predict cytomegalovirus infection status. In a later analysis, previously published TCR beta repertoires from 550 to 700 donors were re-analyzed and high-resolution HLA genotyping was added so that TCR occurrence patterns could be studied. Study-wide conclusions, independent of this receptor: In a later analysis, most CMV-associated TCR beta chains were found to appear HLA-restricted, with HLA associations seemingly driven largely by CMV exposure. In vitro tests confirmed that a few of the cytomegalovirus-associated TCR beta chains recognize cytomegalovirus antigens. In both the original and validation cohorts, the classifier was reported to diagnose cytomegalovirus status with high specificity and sensitivity. In the study, roughly 160 TCR beta chains were listed as associated with cytomegalovirus. In this cohort, only TCR beta chains were sequenced, and detectable features were limited by the absence of alpha or paired-chain data. A later analysis found that HLA-associated TCR beta chains were more clonally expanded and had lower generation probabilities than equally common non-associated chains. The authors suggested that the approach could potentially be generalized to other disease states and immunological phenotypes. A further reported finding was that TCR beta sequences accurately predicted the HLA-A and HLA-B alleles for most subjects in the first cohort. Roughly uniform sequencing depth across donors was assumed in presence/absence analyses, although this assumption may not hold. At a false discovery rate of 0.05, a later analysis linked some 18,000 TCR beta sequences to specific HLA alleles. Compared with the roughly 670-donor mean, donors in an Asian-associated ancestry cluster had fewer N-insertions in productive TCRs, according to a later genetic analysis. The sequencing pipeline was judged likely to have produced a cluster of highly shared sequence variants as a technical artifact. When HLA alleles, especially DR and DQ, strongly co-occurred, TCR associations were difficult to assign to individual alleles. Across donors, most TCR sequences were observed very rarely, whereas some public TCRs were present in many individuals. A later genetic analysis associated a missense DCLRE1C variant with V-gene and J-gene trimming of TCR beta chains, and an independent cohort replicated the association. A later analysis found that TCR association rates varied across HLA loci, with DRB1 alleles showing the most associated TCRs and HLA-C alleles the fewest. The 87-base-pair reads could not distinguish some IMGT-functional V segments, including TRBV6-2 and TRBV6-3, so those segments were excluded. Linkage disequilibrium might explain the correlated functional status among segregating V segments, but an unknown experimental factor could not be excluded. Because counts were too low, 15 to 20 rarely observed V segments, including chromosome 9 orphons, were excluded from the earlier analysis of several hundred of the donors. In an earlier analysis of some 500 of the donors, most TCR beta V segments were observed in productive rearrangements about 87% or about 30% of the time, broadly matching IMGT annotations. A later analysis reported that several top co-occurrence clusters appeared linked to parvovirus B19, influenza, CMV and Epstein-Barr virus. Immune exposure information for the cohort was limited to CMV serostatus. Because some donors lacked HLA typing at each locus, the association tests relied only on the typed subset.

In total, just over 650 healthy bone marrow donors made up the cohort. All cohort members were sampled while nominally healthy, although unrecorded immune exposures were likely present. The donor was CMV seronegative and was included in the group of approximately 350 seronegative cohort members. A peripheral blood sample was collected from each donor, and TCR beta sequencing was performed on peripheral blood mononuclear cells. The Qiagen DNeasy Blood Extraction Kit was used to extract genomic DNA from the blood cell samples. Taken from the germline V gene (reference sequence), the CDR1 and CDR2 loops are GTSNPN and SVGIG. V is reduced by 3 bases and J by 5 bases, leaving a spacing of 10 bases between them. The CDR3 starts with the cysteine, ends with the phenylalanine, and has 12 residues. The retained sequence is limited to the CDR3, 36 bases, with the frame set at the first base. The method was the immunoSEQ multiplex PCR assay. For the multiplex PCR, a mixture combining 60 forward primers for TCR Vbeta segments and 13 reverse primers for TCR Jbeta segments was used. The CDR3 region of rearranged TCR beta genes was amplified from genomic DNA with a multiplex PCR assay. Amplified TCR beta libraries were sequenced as 87-base-pair reads on the Illumina HiSeq System. As for the authors' bioinformatics: A later analysis counted about 80 million unique TCR beta chains across the 650 to 700 repertoires, and 10 million to 12 million of these chains were shared by at least two donors. A nearest-neighbor algorithm error-corrected the raw reads and collapsed the reads into unique sequences, merging closely related sequences to remove PCR and sequencing errors. Alignment of CDR3 sequences to IMGT reference sequences was used to assign V, D and J gene segments. For a sequence to be retained, a match of at least six nucleotides to both a V gene segment and a J gene segment was required. A rearrangement was called productive if the CDR3 had no stop codons and remained in frame with V and J, and every other rearrangement was called non-productive. CDR3 was defined according to IMGT convention as the region running from the second conserved V-encoded cysteine to the conserved J-encoded phenylalanine. The earlier analysis of some 550 of the donors excluded any sequence lacking an unambiguous match to a single V gene segment. In an earlier analysis of a few hundred of the donors, V segments were called functional above 56.7% productive rearrangements and were called segregating when the between-donor standard deviation exceeded 5%. A statistical classification framework was developed to diagnose cytomegalovirus status using the catalog of TCR beta chain sequences. In a later analysis, V and J genes were assigned by comparing TCR nucleotide sequences against IMGT/GENE-DB human TR gene sequences. The TCRdist pipeline was used in a later analysis to assign CDR3 sequences and most-parsimonious VDJ recombination scenarios. A later analysis defined each TCR beta chain by its CDR3 amino acid sequence plus V-gene family, and excluded reads lacking a unique V-gene family. To address suspected cross-contamination and a sequencing artifact, a later analysis removed 450 to 700 highly shared, low-generation-probability nucleotide sequences. A later analysis calculated a clonal expansion index for each public chain from normalized within-repertoire ranks of inferred template counts. In a later analysis, generation probabilities were computed with a VDJ recombination model fitted to out-of-frame rearrangements, and the resulting probabilities were checked against IGoR. A later analysis scored TCR-TCR, TCR-HLA and TCR-CMV co-occurrence with hypergeometric tests, applying a repertoire-size bias correction to TCR pairs. False discovery rates were estimated in a later analysis by permuting HLA or CMV assignments 20 times. In a later analysis, co-occurring TCRs were grouped using DBSCAN, with TCRdist sequence similarity added in when clustering inside HLA-allele-positive subsets. Repertoires with fewer than 30,000 or more than 120,000 public chains were left out of co-occurrence clustering, as were a handful of repertoires with anomalous nucleotide sharing. This immuneACCESS table, as held by TCRdb, lists in-frame sequences with V and J called but not all clones. Of the missing ones, under half trace to an unresolved V gene in checked studies; the others have no known cause. V, J and clone size reflect that table, while D and trimming were determined from the DNA. In this sample the table shows over 150,000 clones, 60% to 80% of which occur a single time. The ten largest clonotypes hold 1.3% to 1.5% of the sample.

This clone has only one observation. The antigen this receptor binds is unknown. Base-call qualities are not available, and no considerably larger clone is one nucleotide away. This receptor chain uses TRBV30 and TRBJ1-1, and the D gene may be TRBD1, 5 bases matching. This clonotype was obtained from a man between 60 and 75 years old in good health and CMV-seronegative. The sample consisted of PBMCs. The DNA sequence follows: TGTGCCTGGAGGGGGGGTGGGACTGAAGCTTTCTTT. Its translation is CAWRGGGTEAFF.